The 29 T cell receptor beta chains below all came from one sample that was sequenced in a study of T cell repertoires in cytomegalovirus infection. A single record per CDR3 protein comes from TCRdb applying MiXCR to the reads. The sample has almost 550,000 distinct CDR3 sequences; 16% are singletons. The sequenced sample consisted of CD8+ T cells from PBMCs. Receptors originate from a human donor in good health (CMV status not recorded). Some clones in this sample may be carry-over from other donors' samples.

This clonotype appeared a few times. This chain joins TRBV29-1 and TRBJ2-1; a weak D match, TRBD1 (8 bases). CDR3 size: 14 residues. V was clipped by 7 bases and J by 4 bases, with 17 bases between them. CDR1 and CDR2 (germline): SQVTM, ANQGSEA. The CDR3 nucleotides are TGCAGCGGGGAGGGAGGACAGGGTTACAATGAGCAGTTCTTC. Its translation is CSGEGGQGYNEQFF.

This clonotype appeared many times. The chain combines TRBV7-9 with TRBJ2-1; 7 nucleotides match TRBD2. Germline loops: CDR1 SEHNR, CDR2 FQNEAQ (reference sequence). V dropped 9 bases and J dropped 10; count of bases not matched to a gene: 9. The CDR3 extends over 12 amino acids. This chain's CDR3 is CARGGGGTEQFF. CDR3 nucleotide sequence: TGTGCCAGGGGGGGGGGAGGAACCGAGCAGTTCTTC. Full variable domain (remainder filled in from reference TRBV7-9 and TRBJ2-1): DTGVSQNPRHKITKRGQNVTFRCDPISEHNRLYWYRQTLGQGPEFLTYFQNEAQLEKSRLLSDRFSAERPKGSFSTLEIQRTEQGDSAMYLCARGGGGTEQFFGPGTRLTVL.

As for this clonotype: Germline and junction disagree at one end, which may indicate a read error. The chain links TRBV4-1 to TRBJ2-5, with D unresolved. This CDR3 region has 17 residues. CDR1 is MGHRA and CDR2 is YSYEKL in the germline V gene. CDR3 DNA sequence: TGTGCCAGCAGCCAAGATAAACTCGATCGGCCCCTGGAGACCCAGTACTTC. It encodes CASSQDKLDRPLETQYF.

This clonotype was observed many times. This sequence joins TRBV7-9 and TRBJ2-4, with 7 bases aligning to TRBD1. V trimming: 4 bases; J trimming: 1 base; junction bases outside the gene matches: 19. The CDR3 totals 20 residues. Germline V gene sequence: CDR1 SEHNR, CDR2 FQNEAQ (reference sequence). The CDR3 coding sequence is TGTGCCAGCAGCTCACCAGGGGGAGAGGAAGGCGGGTGGGCCAAAAACATTCAGTACTTC. Encoded protein: CASSSPGGEEGGWAKNIQYF.

This clonotype came up a few times. This chain connects TRBV20-1 to TRBJ2-7, with TRBD2 matching 11 bases. The CDR3 spans 14 residues. Germline V gene sequence: CDR1 DFQATT, CDR2 SNEGSKA (reference sequence). V shed 5 bases, J shed 4 bases, and the junction held 7 bases outside the gene matches. The CDR3 region has the DNA TGCAGTGCTCCTAGCGGGGGGTCCTCGTACGAGCAGTACTTC. It codes for CSAPSGGSSYEQYF.

A word on this clonotype: This may stem from a read error, because a much larger clone lies one nucleotide away. The V call is TRBV7-3, the J call TRBJ1-1; no reliable D call. This CDR3 comprises 16 residues. CDR1 is SGHTA, CDR2 FQGTGA, per germline. CDR3 amino acids: CASSLAPRREGTVAFF. Here the CDR3 DNA reads TGTGCCAGCAGCTTAGCCCCCCGGAGGGAAGGCACTGTAGCTTTCTTT.

This clonotype was detected only a few times. The chain employs TRBV28 and TRBJ2-2; D uncertain. This CDR3 region has 15 residues. The V end lost 1 base, the J end lost 1 base, and 7 bases lay between the germline ends. The germline V gene encodes CDR1 MDHEN and CDR2 SYDVKM. The CDR3: CASSLYGLNTGELFF. CDR3 in DNA: TGTGCCAGCAGTTTATACGGGCTGAACACCGGGGAGCTGTTTTTT.

This clonotype was seen many times. The chain employs TRBV7-3 and TRBJ2-3; 7 positions agree with TRBD2. The length of the CDR3 is 16 residues. The germline gives CDR1 SGHTA, CDR2 FQGTGA. V was clipped by 4 bases and J by 6 bases; unmatched bases: 13. For the CDR3, the DNA is TGTGCCAGCAGCTCCCTTGGGGGAGGGCCTGGGGATACGCAGTATTTT. It translates to CASSSLGGGPGDTQYF.

This clonotype appeared many times. This sequence joins TRBV7-8 and TRBJ1-6, with D uncertain. The V end lost 5 bases, the J end lost 0 bases, and 14 bases lay between the germline ends. This CDR3 region has 17 residues. Germline loops: CDR1 SGHVS, CDR2 FQNEAQ. For the CDR3, the DNA is TGTGCCAGCAGCATCAAAAGAAAGAGCTCCTATAATTCACCCCTCCACTTT. This encodes CASSIKRKSSYNSPLHF.

The chain joins TRBV4-1 to TRBJ2-1, with 11 bases aligning to TRBD2. V was clipped by 4 bases and J by 6 bases; unmatched bases: 11. The length of the CDR3 is 17 residues. Germline-derived CDR1 and CDR2 are MGHRA and YSYEKL. CDR3 loop: CASSPTPGTSGINEQFF. CDR3 sequence (DNA): TGCGCCAGCAGCCCGACCCCCGGGACTAGCGGCATCAATGAGCAGTTCTTC.

This clonotype was counted only a few times. The J gene is TRBJ2-1, the V gene TRBV2; TRBD1 matches 12 bases. Germline CDR1 and CDR2: SNHLY and FYNNEI. J lost 0 bases, V lost 0 bases, and 9 bases had no gene match. This CDR3 comprises 20 residues. CDR3 nucleotides: TGTGCCAGCAGTGAAGCCGCGGGACAGGGGGCTCCGAGCTCCTACAATGAGCAGTTCTTC. It specifies CASSEAAGQGAPSSYNEQFF. Full variable domain (outside the CDR3, taken from reference TRBV2 and TRBJ2-1): EPEVTQTPSHQVTQMGQEVILRCVPISNHLYFYWYRQILGQKVEFLVSFYNNEISEKSEIFDDQFSVERPDGSNFTLKIRSTKLEDSAMYFCASSEAAGQGAPSSYNEQFFGPGTRLTVL.

The rearrangement uses TRBV6-2 or TRBV6-3 and TRBJ1-6; D gene unclear. From germline, CDR1 is MNHEY and CDR2 SVGEGT. The CDR3 is 15 residues long. V was cut by 7 bases and J by 0 bases, with 10 bases left in between. CDR3 nucleotides: TGTGCCAGCATACCCAGGAGCTCCTATAATTCACCCCTCCACTTT. Translating gives CASIPRSSYNSPLHF.

The V call is TRBV20-1, the J call TRBJ1-4, with a tentative D call TRBD1 (5 bases). Germline V gene lookup returns CDR1 DFQATT and CDR2 SNEGSKA (reference sequence). V was clipped by 1 base and J by 4 bases, with 13 bases between them. The CDR3 totals 15 residues. CDR3 nucleotides: TGCAGTGCTAGAGCTCACAGGACTCATAATGAAAAACTGTTTTTT. Amino acid sequence: CSARAHRTHNEKLFF.

This clonotype was seen a handful of times. V and J are TRBV4-1 and TRBJ1-1; no reliable D call. Germline CDR1 is MGHRA and CDR2 is YSYEKL. This CDR3 has 15 amino acids. V was clipped by 0 bases and J by 1 base, with 9 bases between them. CDR3 residues: CASSQDQAPNTEAFF. Here the CDR3 DNA reads TGCGCCAGCAGCCAAGACCAGGCCCCGAACACTGAAGCTTTCTTT.

The rearrangement uses TRBV30 and TRBJ2-2; tentative D call: TRBD1 (6 bases). From germline, CDR1 is GTSNPN and CDR2 SVGIG (reference sequence). The CDR3 loop spans 16 amino acids. The V gene lost 0 bases and the J gene lost 0 bases, with 11 bases spanning the gap. The CDR3 protein is CAWSVLRTANTGELFF. DNA of the CDR3: TGTGCCTGGAGTGTACTTAGGACAGCGAACACCGGGGAGCTGTTTTTT.

The rearrangement uses TRBV27 and TRBJ2-2; D not resolved. With 7 bases removed from V and 6 bases from J, the gap between germline ends came to 6 bases. The CDR3 sequence is 11 residues long. The germline V gene has CDR1 MNHEY and CDR2 SMNVEV (reference sequence). CDR3 DNA sequence: TGTGCCAGCACTGGCGCCGGGGAGCTGTTTTTT. Its translation is CASTGAGELFF.

Ten or more counts support this clonotype. DNA for the CDR3: TGTGCCAGCAGGATGACAGGGTGGACTGAAGCTTTCTTT. This encodes CASRMTGWTEAFF. J is TRBJ1-1 and V is TRBV27; 7 bases fit TRBD1. Germline trimming cut 6 bases from V and 5 bases from J; bases unmatched to any gene: 6. Germline CDR1 MNHEY, CDR2 SMNVEV (reference sequence). This CDR3 has 13 amino acids.

Of note for this clonotype: The conserved final phenylalanine or tryptophan is absent from the CDR3, which likely points to a read error. The V gene is TRBV28, the J gene TRBJ2-7; D possibly corresponds to TRBD2 (5 bases). CDR1 and CDR2 (germline): MDHEN, SYDVKM. The CDR3 length is 14 residues. V lost 10 bases and J 4 bases, leaving 20 bases between the germline ends. CDR3 sequence reads: CAITPTQLEYEQYC. DNA for the CDR3: TGTGCCATCACTCCCACCCAACTAGAATACGAGCAGTACTGC.

This clonotype came up many times. J is TRBJ2-7 and V is TRBV4-1; 7 positions agree with TRBD1. This CDR3 spans 14 amino acids. Germline assignment: CDR1 MGHRA and CDR2 YSYEKL. J was trimmed by 3 bases and V by 2 bases; bases with no gene match: 4. The chain's CDR3 is CASSQFWTGYEQYF. The CDR3 DNA reads TGCGCCAGCAGCCAATTCTGGACAGGCTACGAGCAGTACTTC.

The sample holds many counts of this clonotype. The chain has TRBV27 and TRBJ1-4, with D maybe TRBD1 (6 bases). V was clipped by 6 bases and J by 2 bases, with 16 bases between them. Germline V gene sequence: CDR1 MNHEY, CDR2 SMNVEV (reference sequence). The CDR3 consists of 16 residues. The CDR3 DNA sequence: TGTGCCAGCAGAACCGGGACACGGTTTACTAATGAAAAACTGTTTTTT. Its protein is CASRTGTRFTNEKLFF.

This clonotype came up a few times. The chain links TRBV6-1 to TRBJ1-1; D perhaps matches TRBD1 (5 bases). CDR3 length: 13 amino acids. From germline, CDR1 is MNHNS and CDR2 SASEGT. Trimming left V 5 bases short and J 5 bases short, with 12 bases between. The DNA for the CDR3 is TGTGCCAGCAGTTACGGCAGGGCGACTGAAGCTTTCTTT. Protein sequence: CASSYGRATEAFF.

This clonotype was observed many times. The chain has TRBV20-1 and TRBJ2-5, with 10 positions matching TRBD2. The J segment lost 5 bases and the V segment lost 3 bases, leaving 12 bases of the junction unmatched. Germline assignment: CDR1 DFQATT and CDR2 SNEGSKA (reference sequence). The CDR3 covers 16 residues. This chain's CDR3 is CSASEASGGPRETQYF. The DNA of the CDR3 is TGCAGTGCTAGTGAGGCTAGCGGGGGCCCCAGGGAGACCCAGTACTTC.

This clonotype has a count of ten or more. This chain joins TRBV7-6 and TRBJ2-4, with D perhaps matching TRBD2 (5 bases). Trimming took 4 bases from V and 1 from J, leaving 17 bases between them. The CDR3 is made up of 17 amino acids. The germline V gene encodes CDR1 SGHVS and CDR2 FNYEAQ. The CDR3 protein is CASSSSRAGMAKNIQYF. CDR3 in DNA: TGTGCCAGCAGCTCAAGCCGGGCGGGCATGGCCAAAAACATTCAGTACTTC.

This clonotype was observed a few times. The rearrangement links TRBV27 to TRBJ2-7, with 10 bases that match TRBD1. The germline V gene encodes CDR1 MNHEY and CDR2 SMNVEV (reference sequence). This CDR3 contains 15 residues. With V trimmed by 6 bases and J by 2 bases, 7 bases remained unmatched. The CDR3 loop is CASSPTGGPPYEQYF. For the CDR3, the DNA is TGTGCCAGCAGCCCGACAGGGGGCCCCCCCTACGAGCAGTACTTC.

This chain joins TRBV4-1 and TRBJ2-1, with a weak D call TRBD2 (6 bases). Per germline, CDR1 MGHRA and CDR2 YSYEKL. There are 14 residues in the CDR3. Trimming left V 4 bases short and J 10 bases short, with 17 bases between. CDR3 sequence: CASSPRTNGIEQFF. In nucleotides, the CDR3 is TGCGCCAGCAGCCCGCGGACTAACGGCATCGAGCAGTTCTTC.

V is TRBV3-1 and J is TRBJ2-1, with 10 nucleotides matching TRBD2. From germline, CDR1 is LGHDT and CDR2 YNNKEL (reference sequence). The CDR3 sequence is 17 residues long. V shed 1 base, J shed 2 bases, and the junction held 5 bases outside the gene matches. This chain's CDR3 is CASSQVLAGAAYNEQFF. As DNA, the CDR3 is TGTGCCAGCAGCCAAGTTCTAGCGGGGGCCGCCTACAATGAGCAGTTCTTC.

This clonotype was recorded many times. The chain recombines TRBV6-1 with TRBJ2-7, with 14 bases fitting TRBD2. The germline V gene encodes CDR1 MNHNS and CDR2 SASEGT. This CDR3 is 16 amino acids long. V lost 6 bases, J lost 4 bases, and 8 bases stayed unmatched. The CDR3 sequence is CASRIGTSGSRYEQYF. CDR3 sequence (DNA): TGTGCCAGCAGGATCGGGACTAGCGGGAGTCGGTACGAGCAGTACTTC.

This clonotype was detected only a few times. The chain recombines TRBV4-1 with TRBJ1-3; D remains unclear. Germline-derived CDR1 and CDR2 are MGHRA and YSYEKL. The V end was cut by 1 base, the J end by 1 base, with 11 bases between. The CDR3 runs to 16 residues. CDR3 sequence reads: CASSQAEVISGNTIYF. In nucleotides, the CDR3 is TGCGCCAGCAGCCAAGCTGAGGTTATATCTGGAAACACCATATATTTT.

This clonotype was seen a few times. This may be a read error, as it is one base from a much larger clone. The V and J genes are TRBV27 and TRBJ1-5; D remains unclear. The CDR3 runs to 14 residues. V lost 2 bases and J lost 0, with 5 bases in between. Germline CDR1 is MNHEY and CDR2 is SMNVEV (reference sequence). The CDR3: CASSLTNSNQPQHF. DNA for the CDR3: TGTGCCAGCAGTTTAACAAATAGCAATCAGCCCCAGCATTTT.